The following is a TCR beta chain sequence with its context. Its antigen is as yet unknown. The naive CD8 fraction comprised CD45RO-negative cells positively selected for CCR7 and excluded terminally differentiated effector memory CD45RA+ cells. The data derive from a study of shared clonotypes between healthy human individuals. The overall study: Three plates were used per donor for CD4 naive, three for CD4 memory, two for CD8 naive and one for CD8 memory. Study-level points and caveats: Rarefaction indicated that sorted-subset sequencing remained incomplete although depth was large.

CDR3 length: 16 residues. Germline loops: CDR1 LGHNA, CDR2 YNFKEQ. V was clipped by 0 bases and J by 5 bases, with 17 bases between them. Repertoires were generated with immunoSEQ multiplex PCR, while TCRdb's copy carries only in-frame clones and drops some. This table has roughly 2 million clones, roughly 95% appearing once. The J gene is TRBJ2-7, the V gene TRBV4-2, with a tentative D call TRBD2 (5 bases). The source is a young man in good health. The sample comprised naive CD8+ T cells sorted from blood. As DNA, the CDR3 is TGTGCCAGCAGCCAAGAAACGCGAGGGTATCCTCACGAGCAGTACTTC. Encoded protein: CASSQETRGYPHEQYF.